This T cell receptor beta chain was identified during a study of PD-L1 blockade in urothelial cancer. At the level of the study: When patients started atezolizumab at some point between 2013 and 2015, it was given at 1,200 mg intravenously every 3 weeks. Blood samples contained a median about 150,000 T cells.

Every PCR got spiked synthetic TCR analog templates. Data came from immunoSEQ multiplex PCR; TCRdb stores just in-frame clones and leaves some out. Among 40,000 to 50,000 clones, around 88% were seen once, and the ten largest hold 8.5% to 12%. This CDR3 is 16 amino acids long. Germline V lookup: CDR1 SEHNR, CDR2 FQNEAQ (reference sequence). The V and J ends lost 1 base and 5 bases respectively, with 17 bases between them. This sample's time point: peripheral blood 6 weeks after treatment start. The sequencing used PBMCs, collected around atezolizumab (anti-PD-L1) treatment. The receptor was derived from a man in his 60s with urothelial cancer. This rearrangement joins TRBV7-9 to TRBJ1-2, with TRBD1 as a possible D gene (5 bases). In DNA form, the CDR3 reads TGTGCCAGCAGCTTAGGGAACACAAACCGGGGGTATGGCTACACCTTC. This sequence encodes CASSLGNTNRGYGYTF.